The 11 T cell receptor beta chains listed next were all sequenced from one sample in a study of blood T cells in healthy people across ages. The second PCR ran about 6 to 12 cycles with a sample-barcoded 5' primer and J-beta primers. Each CDR3 protein is one row after TCRdb ran MiXCR on the 5' RACE reads. The sample shows around 870,000 distinct CDR3 sequences, about 30% of them seen only once. The source material was blood. These receptor sequences come from a woman older than 75 in good health.

This clonotype was seen at least ten times. V and J are TRBV11-2 and TRBJ2-7, with a possible D match to TRBD1 (5 bases). V was cut by 3 bases and J by 3 bases, with 15 bases left in between. Germline V gene lookup returns CDR1 SGHAT and CDR2 FQNNGV. The CDR3 is 15 amino acids. CDR3 amino acids: CASSLKGASLYEQYF. The CDR3 DNA is TGTGCCAGCAGCTTGAAAGGGGCATCTCTCTACGAGCAGTACTTC.

This clonotype was picked up many times. The chain is built from TRBV7-8 and TRBJ2-5; 7 bases align to TRBD1. Trimming cost V 1 base and J 5 bases; bases outside gene matches: 4. The CDR3 runs to 14 residues. The germline CDR1 and CDR2 sequences are SGHVS and FQNEAQ. This chain's CDR3 is CASSLGGGIETQYF. The DNA of the CDR3 is TGTGCCAGCAGCTTAGGAGGGGGCATCGAGACCCAGTACTTC.

This clonotype was seen many times. The chain links TRBV9 to TRBJ2-3; 7 bases agree with TRBD2. The germline V gene has CDR1 SGDLS and CDR2 YYNGEE. The V and J ends lost 2 bases and 1 base, in that order; junction bases with no gene match: 10. The CDR3 consists of 17 residues. The CDR3 DNA reads as TGTGCCAGCAGCGTGGGGGGGGGAAGGTTCGGCACAGATACGCAGTATTTT. Its translation: CASSVGGGRFGTDTQYF. Together with reference TRBV9 and TRBJ2-3, the CDR3 gives the full variable domain: DSGVTQTPKHLITATGQRVTLRCSPRSGDLSVYWYQQSLDQGLQFLIQYYNGEERAKGNILERFSAQQFPDLHSELNLSSLELGDSALYFCASSVGGGRFGTDTQYFGPGTRLTVL.

This clonotype was observed a handful of times. The chain combines TRBV20-1 with TRBJ2-5; possible D gene TRBD1, 6 bases. Germline lookup yields CDR1 DFQATT and CDR2 SNEGSKA (reference sequence). V dropped 6 bases and J dropped 1 base, with 15 bases sitting between them. CDR3 size: 14 residues. The CDR3: CSATHDRSQETQYF. CDR3 coding DNA: TGCAGTGCCACTCACGACAGGTCCCAAGAGACCCAGTACTTC.

This clonotype was recorded many times. This sequence joins TRBV5-1 and TRBJ1-4; D perhaps matches TRBD1 (6 bases). Looked up from germline, CDR1 is SGHRS and CDR2 is YFSETQ. The germline V and J ends were trimmed by 3 bases and 0 bases, with 9 bases remaining between them. The CDR3 consists of 15 residues. CDR3 sequence: CASSSDSATNEKLFF. CDR3 in DNA: TGCGCCAGCAGCTCGGACAGTGCAACTAATGAAAAACTGTTTTTT.

Many counts were recorded for this clonotype. The CDR3 sequence: CASSLAGLDMGEQYF. Written as DNA, the CDR3 is TGCGCCAGCAGCTTGGCAGGACTAGATATGGGCGAGCAGTACTTC. The genes are TRBV5-1 and TRBJ2-5; 7 nucleotides agree with TRBD2. The tail of the sequence fits TRBJ2-7 better, so the J call may be wrong. Germline V gene lookup returns CDR1 SGHRS and CDR2 YFSETQ. The CDR3 extends over 15 amino acids.

Only one count was recorded for this clonotype. The chain's CDR3 is CASSLDAGTSEQFF. The CDR3 coding sequence is TGTGCCAGCAGCTTAGATGCGGGTACGAGTGAGCAGTTCTTC. The chain links TRBV11-2 to TRBJ2-1, with D possibly being TRBD2 (5 bases). This CDR3 region has 14 residues. Germline lookup yields CDR1 SGHAT and CDR2 FQNNGV. V was shortened by 0 bases and J by 9 bases, with 12 bases between the two germline ends.

Turning to this clonotype: This may arise from a read error, as a much more abundant clone is one base away. The chain links TRBV6-2 or TRBV6-3 to TRBJ2-5; D ambiguous. The J call may be faulty, since TRBJ2-7 better matches the DNA end. The CDR3 totals 13 residues. Looked up from germline, CDR1 is MNHEY and CDR2 is SVGEGT. CDR3 in amino acids: CASSSQQTSEQYF. As DNA, the CDR3 is TGTGCCAGCAGTTCGCAACAGACCTCCGAGCAGTACTTC.

In this sample, this clonotype turned up a few times. This sequence joins TRBV18 and TRBJ2-7, with D perhaps TRBD1 (6 bases). The V end was cut by 1 base, the J end by 0 bases, with 13 bases between. Germline CDR1 and CDR2: KGHSH and LQKENI. The CDR3 extends over 16 amino acids. The CDR3: CASSPRGPRSSYEQYF. The CDR3 DNA is TGTGCCAGCTCACCACGGGGGCCTAGGAGCTCCTACGAGCAGTACTTC.

This clonotype has a count of ten or more. The chain couples TRBV29-1 to TRBJ2-3; TRBD1 aligns across 7 bases. The CDR3 covers 13 residues. Germline loops: CDR1 SQVTM, CDR2 ANQGSEA. Losses at the gene ends were 6 bases for V and 0 bases for J; bases not matched to a gene: 3. CDR3 protein: CSVGTASTDTQYF. The CDR3 DNA sequence: TGCAGCGTCGGGACAGCCAGCACAGATACGCAGTATTTT.

This clonotype was found once. One end of the junction varies from germline; a read error may be responsible. The chain combines TRBV7-2 with TRBJ1-2; D not certain. This CDR3 has 15 amino acids. Per the germline V gene, CDR1 is SGHTA and CDR2 is FQGNSA. CDR3 region: CASSLETGGRNGYTF. Here the CDR3 DNA reads TGTGCCAGCAGCTTAGAAACCGGCGGAAGGAATGGTTACACCTTC.